This T cell receptor beta chain derives from a study of blood T cell repertoires in COVID-19. Study-wide background: The United States, Italy and Spain supplied acute and convalescent COVID-19 samples. Nucleic acid was either cDNA or gDNA, and it came from T cells, B-cell-depleted T cells, or PBMCs.

This clone was counted only a few times. In the original processing: From reference gene primer amplification, estimates of nucleated cell counts were derived. Here immunoSEQ multiplex PCR was the method, and the copy in TCRdb shows in-frame clones only, minus some. The D gene and trimming were derived from the DNA, and the V and J assignments and clone size from that table. The data contain a few hundred thousand clones, approximately 86% of them seen just once; the ten biggest clones take up roughly 13%. Sequenced input: peripheral blood. The receptor's source is a woman aged 70-85 years with COVID-19, enrolled during active disease.

The CDR3 here is CATSARGRNQPQHF. The CDR3 nucleotides are TGTGCCACCAGTGCCAGGGGCAGAAATCAGCCCCAGCATTTT. This sequence joins TRBV24-1 and TRBJ1-5; possible D gene TRBD1, 6 bases. Deletions cut 5 bases from V and 4 bases from J, with 11 bases between. The CDR3 runs to 14 residues. Germline lookup yields CDR1 KGHDR and CDR2 SFDVKD.